This is a list of T cell receptor beta chains from one sample in a study of blood T cell repertoires in COVID-19. Method: immunoSEQ multiplex PCR; TCRdb's copy keeps in-frame clones and lacks some. Of around 230,000 clones listed, approximately 86% are singletons. Sequencing used peripheral blood. The receptors shown here come from a man between 60 and 70 years old who had recovered from COVID-19. CDR3s include the opening cysteine and the closing phenylalanine or tryptophan. Each record gives: V gene, clone size, D gene, J gene, CDR3 DNA, CDR3 protein. A D gene is named only where the DNA matches it firmly. The listing skips clone size in some rows; elsewhere it reads once, few, many or a size class.

V gene: TRBV7-8
clone size: .
D gene: TRBD1
J gene: TRBJ1-1
CDR3 DNA: TGTGCCAGCAGCTTAGGTGGGACAGGGTACACTGAAGCTTTCTTT
CDR3 protein: CASSLGGTGYTEAFF

V gene: TRBV19
clone size: .
D gene: TRBD1
J gene: TRBJ2-2
CDR3 DNA: TGTGCCAGCAGAACCTTCGACAGGGATGACGGGGAGCTGTTTTTT
CDR3 protein: CASRTFDRDDGELFF

V gene: TRBV20-1
clone size: .
D gene: TRBD2
J gene: TRBJ2-7
CDR3 DNA: TGCAGTGCTAGTTATCGTTATGGAACCCCCGGGACTAGTTCCGAGCAGTACTTC
CDR3 protein: CSASYRYGTPGTSSEQYF

V gene: TRBV6-6
clone size: .
D gene: .
J gene: TRBJ2-5
CDR3 DNA: TGTGCCAGCAGTTGGAACAGGGAGCAAGAGACCCAGTACTTC
CDR3 protein: CASSWNREQETQYF

V gene: TRBV27
clone size: once
D gene: .
J gene: TRBJ2-2
CDR3 DNA: TGTGCCAGCAGTGCCCTCCTAGGGGCGGGGACCGGGGAGCTGTTTTTT
CDR3 protein: CASSALLGAGTGELFF

V gene: TRBV21-1
clone size: .
D gene: .
J gene: TRBJ2-3
CDR3 DNA: TGTGCCAGCAGCTCCCGGGACACCGACACAGATACGCAGTATTTT
CDR3 protein: CASSSRDTDTDTQYF

V gene: TRBV19
clone size: .
D gene: .
J gene: TRBJ2-1
CDR3 DNA: TGTGCCAGTCTGAGCTCCTACAATGAGCAGTTCTTC
CDR3 protein: CASLSSYNEQFF

V gene: TRBV4-1
clone size: .
D gene: TRBD1
J gene: TRBJ2-7
CDR3 DNA: TGCGCCAGCAGCAACGGACAGGGGATCAACGAGCAGTACTTC
CDR3 protein: CASSNGQGINEQYF

V gene: TRBV6-5
clone size: .
D gene: TRBD1
J gene: TRBJ2-3
CDR3 DNA: TGTGCCAGCAGGTCGACAGGGTCCGATACGCAGTATTTT
CDR3 protein: CASRSTGSDTQYF

V gene: TRBV7-2
clone size: .
D gene: .
J gene: TRBJ1-1
CDR3 DNA: TGTGCCAGCAGCTTTGGGAGGCCCGGGCACACTGAAGCTTTCTTT
CDR3 protein: CASSFGRPGHTEAFF

V gene: TRBV7-9
clone size: .
D gene: TRBD1
J gene: TRBJ1-1
CDR3 DNA: TGTGCCAGCAGCCCCCGCCCAGGGGGTGGTGAAACTGAAGCTTTCTTT
CDR3 protein: CASSPRPGGGETEAFF

V gene: TRBV7-6
clone size: .
D gene: TRBD2
J gene: TRBJ2-1
CDR3 DNA: TGTGCCAGCAGTTCCCTAGCGGGGGGTTCACGGGAGCAGTTCTTC
CDR3 protein: CASSSLAGGSREQFF

V gene: TRBV19
clone size: .
D gene: .
J gene: TRBJ2-2
CDR3 DNA: TGTGCCAGTGGGTCGGGGGAGACCTCGAACACCGGGGAGCTGTTTTTT
CDR3 protein: CASGSGETSNTGELFF

V gene: TRBV2
clone size: .
D gene: TRBD1
J gene: TRBJ1-2
CDR3 DNA: TGTGCCAGCAGTGACAGGGGGCGGGTATATGGCTACACCTTC
CDR3 protein: CASSDRGRVYGYTF

V gene: TRBV5-1
clone size: .
D gene: .
J gene: TRBJ2-3
CDR3 DNA: TGCGCCAGCAGCTTGGGACAGACGGGCACAGATACGCAGTATTTT
CDR3 protein: CASSLGQTGTDTQYF

V gene: TRBV5-1
clone size: .
D gene: .
J gene: TRBJ1-1
CDR3 DNA: TGCGCCAGCAGCGCCGTGCCGGGGAACACTGAAGCTTTCTTT
CDR3 protein: CASSAVPGNTEAFF

V gene: TRBV7-8
clone size: .
D gene: .
J gene: TRBJ2-3
CDR3 DNA: TGTGCCAGCAGCTCCCAGGGGGCGGGAGGCACAGATACGCAGTATTTT
CDR3 protein: CASSSQGAGGTDTQYF

V gene: TRBV7-8
clone size: .
D gene: .
J gene: TRBJ2-5
CDR3 DNA: TGTGCCAGCAGCTACTCTACAGGGTCCCAAGAGACCCAGTACTTC
CDR3 protein: CASSYSTGSQETQYF

V gene: TRBV5-4
clone size: .
D gene: .
J gene: TRBJ1-2
CDR3 DNA: TGTGCCAGCAGCTTGGCGGGTTTTGTGGAGTATGGCTACACCTTC
CDR3 protein: CASSLAGFVEYGYTF

V gene: TRBV20-1
clone size: .
D gene: .
J gene: TRBJ1-6
CDR3 DNA: TGCAGTGCTAGTTTAGCGTACAACTATAATTCACCCCTCCACTTT
CDR3 protein: CSASLAYNYNSPLHF

V gene: TRBV5-1
clone size: .
D gene: TRBD2
J gene: TRBJ2-1
CDR3 DNA: TGCGCCAGCAGCAAAGCGGGGGGCTCCTACGTAAATGAGCAGTTCTTC
CDR3 protein: CASSKAGGSYVNEQFF

V gene: TRBV3-1/TRBV3-2
clone size: once
D gene: .
J gene: TRBJ2-2
CDR3 DNA: TGTGCCAGCAGCCAAGAGTGGAGCGGCAACACCGGGGAGCTGTTTTTT
CDR3 protein: CASSQEWSGNTGELFF

V gene: TRBV7-9
clone size: .
D gene: .
J gene: TRBJ2-2
CDR3 DNA: TGTGCCAGCCCCAGGGTAGCGGTCGCGAACACCGGGGAGCTGTTTTTT
CDR3 protein: CASPRVAVANTGELFF

V gene: TRBV2
clone size: once
D gene: .
J gene: TRBJ2-2
CDR3 DNA: TGTGCCAGCAGAGCGTCCTACGCGAACACCGGGGAGCTGTTTTTT
CDR3 protein: CASRASYANTGELFF

V gene: TRBV27
clone size: .
D gene: .
J gene: TRBJ1-6
CDR3 DNA: TGTGCCAGCAGTTTTCTATCGGGCAGGGGATTATCACCCCTCCACTTT
CDR3 protein: CASSFLSGRGLSPLHF

V gene: TRBV6-6
clone size: .
D gene: TRBD1
J gene: TRBJ2-4
CDR3 DNA: TGTGCCAGCAGTTACGGGTGGGGACAGGTAAACATTCAGTACTTC
CDR3 protein: CASSYGWGQVNIQYF

V gene: TRBV11-2
clone size: .
D gene: TRBD1
J gene: TRBJ2-7
CDR3 DNA: TGTGCCAGCAGCTTAGATATGGGGACAGGGGGCTCCTACGAGCAGTACTTC
CDR3 protein: CASSLDMGTGGSYEQYF

V gene: TRBV6-5
clone size: .
D gene: .
J gene: TRBJ1-5
CDR3 DNA: TGTGCCAGCAGTTACGACTTCAATCAGCCCCAGCATTTT
CDR3 protein: CASSYDFNQPQHF

V gene: TRBV6-5
clone size: .
D gene: .
J gene: TRBJ2-2
CDR3 DNA: TGTGCCACACTGCGAAGCTTCGCGAACACCGGGGAGCTGTTTTTT
CDR3 protein: CATLRSFANTGELFF

V gene: TRBV18
clone size: .
D gene: TRBD1
J gene: TRBJ1-1
CDR3 DNA: TGTGCCAGCTCACGTGGACAGGGGAACACTGAAGCTTTCTTT
CDR3 protein: CASSRGQGNTEAFF

V gene: TRBV5-4
clone size: .
D gene: TRBD1
J gene: TRBJ2-7
CDR3 DNA: TGTGCCAGCAGCCCGGCGGGGGACAGGGTCAACGAGCAGTACTTC
CDR3 protein: CASSPAGDRVNEQYF

V gene: TRBV24-1
clone size: once
D gene: TRBD1
J gene: TRBJ2-1
CDR3 DNA: TGTGCCACCAGTGACGGACAGGGGTGGTTGAATGAGCAGTTCTTC
CDR3 protein: CATSDGQGWLNEQFF

V gene: TRBV27
clone size: .
D gene: TRBD1
J gene: TRBJ1-2
CDR3 DNA: TGTGCCAGCAGCCGCACATCGGGACAGGGGGGAGGTATCTATGGCTACACCTTC
CDR3 protein: CASSRTSGQGGGIYGYTF

V gene: TRBV2
clone size: once
D gene: TRBD1
J gene: TRBJ2-5
CDR3 DNA: TGTGCCAGCAGTAAGGGGACAGCAACCCAAGAGACCCAGTACTTC
CDR3 protein: CASSKGTATQETQYF

V gene: TRBV11-2
clone size: .
D gene: TRBD2
J gene: TRBJ2-1
CDR3 DNA: TGTGCCAGCAGAAAAGTGGGACTAGCGGCCTACAATGAGCAGTTCTTC
CDR3 protein: CASRKVGLAAYNEQFF

V gene: TRBV27
clone size: .
D gene: .
J gene: TRBJ1-1
CDR3 DNA: TGTGCCAGCAGTTTACTTGGAACAGGGAGGGAGACTGAAGCTTTCTTT
CDR3 protein: CASSLLGTGRETEAFF

V gene: TRBV18
clone size: .
D gene: .
J gene: TRBJ2-3
CDR3 DNA: TGTGCCAGCTCACCACTGTTCGGAGATACGCAGTATTTT
CDR3 protein: CASSPLFGDTQYF

V gene: TRBV7-9
clone size: .
D gene: .
J gene: TRBJ1-6
CDR3 DNA: TGTGCCAGCAGCCATCGCGCAGGGGTGGATTCACCCCTCCACTTT
CDR3 protein: CASSHRAGVDSPLHF

V gene: TRBV2
clone size: .
D gene: .
J gene: TRBJ2-7
CDR3 DNA: TGTGCCAGCAGCAATGACATTCTCGAGCAGTACTTC
CDR3 protein: CASSNDILEQYF

V gene: TRBV28
clone size: .
D gene: .
J gene: TRBJ1-5
CDR3 DNA: TGTGCCAGCAGCCCCCAGGGTCGCAATCAGCCCCAGCATTTT
CDR3 protein: CASSPQGRNQPQHF

V gene: TRBV5-1
clone size: few
D gene: .
J gene: TRBJ2-2
CDR3 DNA: TGCGCCAGCAGCTTGGAGGTGCGGGATACCGGGGAGCTGTTTTTT
CDR3 protein: CASSLEVRDTGELFF

V gene: TRBV24-1
clone size: .
D gene: TRBD1
J gene: TRBJ1-2
CDR3 DNA: TGTGCCACCAGTGACCGAAGTGGGACAGGGATCTATGGCTACACCTTC
CDR3 protein: CATSDRSGTGIYGYTF

V gene: TRBV2
clone size: .
D gene: .
J gene: TRBJ1-6
CDR3 DNA: TGTGCCAGCAGTGAGAGGGTTTGGTCCCTCCACTTT
CDR3 protein: CASSERVWSLHF

V gene: TRBV10-3
clone size: .
D gene: TRBD1
J gene: TRBJ1-2
CDR3 DNA: TGTGCCATCAGTGATGACAGGGGGAGTGGCTACACCTTC
CDR3 protein: CAISDDRGSGYTF

V gene: TRBV5-1
clone size: .
D gene: TRBD2
J gene: TRBJ2-1
CDR3 DNA: TGCGCCAGCAGCTTGAGGCTAGCGGGGGGTAATGAGCAGTTCTTC
CDR3 protein: CASSLRLAGGNEQFF

V gene: TRBV6-1
clone size: .
D gene: TRBD1
J gene: TRBJ1-5
CDR3 DNA: TGTGCCAGCAGTGACCTGGGACAGTCGATAGTAACCCAGCATTTT
CDR3 protein: CASSDLGQSIVTQHF

V gene: TRBV4-1
clone size: .
D gene: .
J gene: TRBJ1-5
CDR3 DNA: TGCGCCAGCAGCCAAATCGGCCGGGACAAAGGATATCAGCCCCAGCATTTT
CDR3 protein: CASSQIGRDKGYQPQHF

V gene: TRBV6-5
clone size: .
D gene: .
J gene: TRBJ1-2
CDR3 DNA: TGTGCCAGCAACGCCGGACTAAACTATGGCTACACCTTC
CDR3 protein: CASNAGLNYGYTF

V gene: TRBV28
clone size: .
D gene: .
J gene: TRBJ1-4
CDR3 DNA: TGTGCCAGCAGTGCAGGAGAAAAACTGTTTTTT
CDR3 protein: CASSAGEKLFF

V gene: TRBV9
clone size: .
D gene: TRBD1
J gene: TRBJ2-7
CDR3 DNA: TGTGCCAGCAGCGTAGGCGGACAGGGCTACGAGCAGTACTTC
CDR3 protein: CASSVGGQGYEQYF